The clone carrying this T cell receptor (beta chain) was observed at least ten times. The antigen remains undetermined. This specimen comes from a study of T cell repertoires in cytomegalovirus infection. Study-level results: CMV-specific TCR beta clonotypes restricted by HLA-C were the ones dominating the ex vivo response.

Germline CDR1 is SGHTA and CDR2 is FQGNSA. With 5 bases clipped from V and 4 bases from J, the junction kept 8 bases outside the gene matches. The CDR3 extends over 15 amino acids. TCRdb re-called the reads through MiXCR, storing one row per CDR3 protein. Counted here are fewer than 250,000 distinct CDR3 sequences, roughly an eighth occurring once; the ten biggest clones make up 1.6%. The source material was PBMCs. The source is a human donor in good health (CMV status not recorded). Some clones in this sample may be carry-over from other donors' samples. The chain uses TRBV7-2 and TRBJ1-1; 9 nucleotides align to TRBD1. As DNA, the CDR3 is TGTGCCAGCAGCCTAGGACAGGGGCCGGGCACTGAAGCTTTCTTT. This encodes CASSLGQGPGTEAFF.